This T cell receptor (beta chain) was recovered during a study of graft-versus-host responses after intestinal transplantation. Study-level background: Those transplanted obtained multivisceral, liver-intestinal, or isolated intestinal grafts. All of the recipients had induction that used anti-thymocyte globulin, then tacrolimus and steroids for about 3 years.

Assay used: immunoSEQ multiplex PCR; TCRdb lists only in-frame clones, some missing. Of about 9,500 clones listed, roughly 90% are singletons. Study outcomes and limitations: High graft-versus-host to host-versus-graft clonal ratios were seen in allografts of patients with graft-donor T cell macrochimerism. Early post-transplant HvG declines tracked with peak circulating GvH clone levels.

A word on this clone: Its antigen is still unknown.

The J segment lost 0 bases and the V segment lost 2 bases, leaving 7 bases of the junction unmatched. Germline CDR1 and CDR2: MNHNS and SASEGT. The CDR3 has 17 amino acids. The TCR originated in a human patient who received an intestinal transplant, so some T cells may come from the graft donor. V gene TRBV6-1 combines with J gene TRBJ2-3; 8 bases line up with TRBD2. This specimen consisted of PBMCs, obtained roughly 35 weeks after intestinal transplant. Here the CDR3 reads CASSEMTGGPSTDTQYF. The CDR3 nucleotides read TGTGCCAGCAGTGAAATGACGGGAGGGCCTAGCACAGATACGCAGTATTTT.